The 24 T cell receptor beta chains below all came from one sample that was sequenced in a study of blood T cell repertoires in COVID-19. Only in-frame clones appear in the TCRdb table, and some are missing; sequencing was by immunoSEQ multiplex PCR. Found here are roughly 200,000 clones, just under 90% of them singletons; the top ten hold over 1%. Sequencing used PBMCs or T cells enriched from blood (not recorded which). Source of these receptors: a man aged 25 to 40 who had recovered from COVID-19.

V and J are TRBV3-1 (or the pseudogene TRBV3-2) and TRBJ2-3; TRBD2 aligns across 11 bases. J gave up 3 bases and V 8 bases, and 13 bases lay outside the gene matches. The germline gives CDR1 LGHDT, CDR2 YNNKEL (reference sequence). CDR3 size: 17 residues. CDR3 region: CASGTSGSLAGTDTQYF. The CDR3 DNA sequence: TGTGCCAGCGGCACTAGCGGGAGCTTAGCGGGGACAGATACGCAGTATTTT.

This chain joins TRBV10-1 and TRBJ1-2, with unresolved D. The germline CDR1 and CDR2 sequences are WNHNN and SYGVQD (reference sequence). V shed 0 bases and J shed 8 bases, with 10 bases lying between them. This CDR3 comprises 13 residues. CDR3 in amino acids: CASSESRDRGYTF. In DNA form, the CDR3 reads TGCGCCAGCAGTGAGTCCCGGGATCGGGGCTACACCTTC.

J is TRBJ2-5 and V is TRBV15, with D uncertain. The CDR3 length is 15 residues. Germline CDR1 LNHNV, CDR2 YYDKDF (reference sequence). V was clipped by 0 bases and J by 4 bases, with 12 bases between them. DNA of the CDR3: TGTGCCACCAGCAGAGAGGTCCCCGCAGGAGAGACCCAGTACTTC. It is translated as CATSREVPAGETQYF.

This clone was counted a single time. For the CDR3, the DNA is TGTGCCAGCAGATATACAGGAACTGAAGCTTTCTTT. Translation gives CASRYTGTEAFF. The chain uses TRBV12-3 or TRBV12-4 and TRBJ1-1; perhaps TRBD1 as D (5 bases). The germline V and J ends were trimmed by 6 bases and 5 bases, with 10 bases remaining between them. This CDR3 contains 12 residues.

The chain recombines TRBV19 with TRBJ2-4; 8 bases line up with TRBD2. Germline-derived CDR1 and CDR2 are LNHDA and SQIVND (reference sequence). Germline trimming cut 6 bases from V and 8 bases from J; bases unmatched to any gene: 3. This CDR3 has 12 residues. This chain's CDR3 is CASRSGGDIQYF. The CDR3 DNA sequence: TGTGCCAGTAGGAGCGGGGGTGACATTCAGTACTTC.

The chain carries TRBV7-9 and TRBJ2-1, with 14 bases matching TRBD2. V was pared by 5 bases and J by 3 bases, with 6 bases of the junction left unmatched. Germline loops: CDR1 SEHNR, CDR2 FQNEAQ (reference sequence). This CDR3 is 17 amino acids long. CDR3 residues: CASSTRTSGGFYNEQFF. The CDR3 DNA reads as TGTGCCAGCAGCACCCGGACTAGCGGGGGGTTCTACAATGAGCAGTTCTTC.

This chain links TRBV6-5 with TRBJ1-5, with TRBD1 matching 8 bases. Germline CDR1 reads MNHEY; CDR2 reads SVGAGI. V gave up 4 bases and J gave up 2 bases; unmatched junction bases: 7. This CDR3 is built from 16 residues. Here the CDR3 DNA reads TGTGCCAGCAGTTCCAGCTCGGGACAGGGCAATCAGCCCCAGCATTTT. It encodes CASSSSSGQGNQPQHF.

This chain connects TRBV19 to TRBJ1-3; TRBD1 agrees at 8 bases. The V segment lost 9 bases and the J segment 4 bases; nucleotides outside the gene matches: 2. Germline loops: CDR1 LNHDA, CDR2 SQIVND (reference sequence). The CDR3 runs 12 residues. The CDR3 DNA sequence: TGTGCCAGCAGGGACAGGGGAAACACCATATATTTT. This translates into CASRDRGNTIYF.

The V gene is TRBV11-2, the J gene TRBJ1-5; 9 bases are shared with TRBD1. The CDR3 extends over 16 amino acids. V was pared by 4 bases and J by 6 bases, with 10 bases of the junction left unmatched. Looked up from germline, CDR1 is SGHAT and CDR2 is FQNNGV. The CDR3 DNA sequence: TGTGCCAGCAGCTCAGCCGGACAGGGGATGGGTCAGCCCCAGCATTTT. Protein sequence: CASSSAGQGMGQPQHF.

V usage is TRBV2 and J usage is TRBJ2-7; 7 bases match TRBD1. Germline CDR1 SNHLY, CDR2 FYNNEI. J lost 5 bases, V lost 6 bases, and 16 bases had no gene match. The CDR3 is 16 amino acids. The DNA of the CDR3 is TGTGCCAGCAGGAAGGGGCTGACAGGGACGGACCACGAGCAGTACTTC. Its translation: CASRKGLTGTDHEQYF.

V gene TRBV28 combines with J gene TRBJ1-5; D perhaps matches TRBD1 (5 bases). This CDR3 region has 15 residues. Germline V lookup: CDR1 MDHEN, CDR2 SYDVKM. The V end was cut by 1 base, the J end by 0 bases, with 7 bases between. CDR3 amino acids: CASSLSGNSNQPQHF. CDR3 nucleotide sequence: TGTGCCAGCAGTTTATCAGGGAATAGCAATCAGCCCCAGCATTTT.

The rearrangement links TRBV5-1 to TRBJ2-7; D may be TRBD1 (5 bases). CDR1 is SGHRS, CDR2 YFSETQ, per germline. The CDR3 consists of 14 residues. Trimming removed 4 bases from V and 2 bases from J, with 13 bases in between. The CDR3, as DNA: TGCGCCAGCAGCCCGCAGGGATCAACCTACGAGCAGTACTTC. It specifies CASSPQGSTYEQYF.

The chain recombines TRBV27 with TRBJ2-2; TRBD1 aligns across 10 bases. The CDR3 loop spans 15 amino acids. Trimming at V came to 5 bases and at J to 7 bases, leaving 7 bases not matched to a gene. Germline V gene data show CDR1 as MNHEY and CDR2 as SMNVEV (reference sequence). The CDR3 DNA reads TGTGCCAGCAGTACGGGACAGGGGCTCGTCGGGGAGCTGTTTTTT. It specifies CASSTGQGLVGELFF.

The rearrangement joins TRBV7-6 to TRBJ2-2, with 13 positions matching TRBD2. V shed 5 bases, J shed 8 bases, and the junction held 11 bases outside the gene matches. Germline assignment: CDR1 SGHVS and CDR2 FNYEAQ. CDR3 length equals 17 residues. DNA for the CDR3: TGTGCCAGCAGCACCGGACTAGCGGGGGTCCCTAAGGGGGAGCTGTTTTTT. It is translated as CASSTGLAGVPKGELFF. Full variable domain (outside the CDR3, taken from reference TRBV7-6 and TRBJ2-2): GAGVSQSPRYKVTKRGQDVALRCDPISGHVSLYWYRQALGQGPEFLTYFNYEAQQDKSGLPNDRFSAERPEGSISTLTIQRTEQRDSAMYRCASSTGLAGVPKGELFFGEGSRLTVL.

This clone was seen once. This sequence joins TRBV28 and TRBJ1-3; 8 nucleotides align to TRBD1. Germline lookup yields CDR1 MDHEN and CDR2 SYDVKM. The V segment lost 4 bases and the J segment 4 bases; nucleotides outside the gene matches: 12. The CDR3 runs 17 residues. Written as DNA, the CDR3 is TGTGCCAGCAGTTCCGACGACAGGGGCGCAGGGGGAAACACCATATATTTT. As protein: CASSSDDRGAGGNTIYF.

The chain carries TRBV6-4 and TRBJ2-2, with 8 bases identical to TRBD1. CDR3 length: 14 residues. V dropped 5 bases and J dropped 3; count of bases not matched to a gene: 2. Germline CDR1 MRHNA, CDR2 SNTAGT. This chain's CDR3 is CASSRGQDTGELFF. In DNA, the CDR3 is TGTGCCAGCAGTCGGGGACAGGACACCGGGGAGCTGTTTTTT.

V is TRBV27 and J is TRBJ2-2; TRBD2 agrees at 13 bases. J lost 6 bases, V lost 3 bases, and 4 bases had no gene match. Germline V gives CDR1 MNHEY, CDR2 SMNVEV (reference sequence). The CDR3 spans 16 residues. The CDR3 here is CASSFALAGGSGELFF. The CDR3 coding sequence is TGTGCCAGCAGTTTCGCACTAGCGGGAGGGTCCGGGGAGCTGTTTTTT.

This chain joins TRBV6-5 and TRBJ2-2; D gene ambiguous. The germline gives CDR1 MNHEY, CDR2 SVGAGI. V gave up 8 bases and J gave up 4 bases, with 11 bases separating them. The CDR3 consists of 13 residues. The CDR3 coding sequence is TGTGCCAGCGGTATTTGGAGCACCGGGGAGCTGTTTTTT. This encodes CASGIWSTGELFF.

This chain joins TRBV29-1 and TRBJ1-2; D perhaps matches TRBD1 (5 bases). This CDR3 has 16 amino acids. The germline V gene encodes CDR1 SQVTM and CDR2 ANQGSEA. V was pared by 5 bases and J by 8 bases, with 27 bases between. CDR3 residues: CSVRGAALSGSSGYTF. The CDR3 nucleotides are TGCAGCGTTCGTGGGGCAGCATTGAGTGGGTCGAGCGGCTACACCTTC. Full variable domain (missing parts from reference TRBV29-1 and TRBJ1-2): SAVISQKPSRDICQRGTSLTIQCQVDSQVTMMFWYRQQPGQSLTLIATANQGSEATYESGFVIDKFPISRPNLTFSTLTVSNMSPEDSSIYLCSVRGAALSGSSGYTFGSGTRLTVV.

The V gene is TRBV13, the J gene TRBJ1-5, with D possibly being TRBD1 (6 bases). The germline gives CDR1 PRHDT, CDR2 FYEKMQ (reference sequence). Trimming took 0 bases from V and 5 from J, leaving 11 bases between them. The CDR3 contains 15 residues. The DNA for the CDR3 is TGTGCCAGCAGCTTAGGTTTGGGGGCCCATCAGCCCCAGCATTTT. Translating it yields CASSLGLGAHQPQHF.

The CDR3 spells CASSLAGLAGGDEQFF. CDR3 coding DNA: TGTGCCAGCAGCTTAGCGGGACTAGCGGGAGGGGATGAGCAGTTCTTC. J is TRBJ2-1 and V is TRBV7-9; 16 bases agree with TRBD2. CDR3 size: 16 residues. The germline gives CDR1 SEHNR, CDR2 FQNEAQ (reference sequence). After removal of 0 bases from V and 8 bases from J, the junction contained 1 base not matched to a gene.

The V call is TRBV10-3, the J call TRBJ1-2; TRBD1 might be the D (5 bases). The CDR3 is 13 amino acids. Germline V lookup: CDR1 ENHRY, CDR2 SYGVKD. V was pared by 5 bases and J by 3 bases, with 10 bases between. The CDR3 loop is CAISPGGDYGYTF. In DNA, the CDR3 is TGTGCCATCAGTCCGGGAGGGGACTATGGCTACACCTTC.

CDR3 DNA sequence: TGCGCCAGCAGCTTGGAGGCAGGGGCGGGAAACACCATATATTTT. It codes for CASSLEAGAGNTIYF. This chain uses TRBV5-1 with TRBJ1-3; maybe TRBD1 (6 bases). The germline CDR1 and CDR2 sequences are SGHRS and YFSETQ. The CDR3 spans 15 residues. The V end lost 0 bases, the J end lost 4 bases, and 11 bases lay between the germline ends. Full variable domain (outside the CDR3, taken from reference TRBV5-1 and TRBJ1-3): KAGVTQTPRYLIKTRGQQVTLSCSPISGHRSVSWYQQTPGQGLQFLFEYFSETQRNKGNFPGRFSGRQFSNSRSEMNVSTLELGDSALYLCASSLEAGAGNTIYFGEGSWLTVV.

This rearrangement joins TRBV21-1 to TRBJ1-4; the table names TRBD1, a call not compared with the DNA. TRBV21-1 is reported as a pseudogene. CDR3 length: 16 amino acids. The CDR3 protein is CASTTKDRDPNEKLFF. The CDR3 DNA sequence: TGTGCCAGCACCACTAAAGACAGGGACCCTAATGAAAAACTGTTTTTT.